This record covers a single TCR beta chain. No antigen is known for it. TCRdb's copy holds only in-frame clones and misses some; the assay was immunoSEQ multiplex PCR. The sample contains about 110,000 clones, 92% of which appear only once. The data belong to a study of T cell responses to AZD1222 COVID-19 vaccine. General study results and limits: Increases in Spike-specific TCR breadth and depth were seen after two AZD1222 doses.

The material sequenced was peripheral blood, taken 28 days after the second AZD1222 dose. The TCR sequence derives from an adult who received the AZD1222 COVID-19 vaccine.

In DNA, the CDR3 is TGTGCCAGCAGCCAGACGGGCATGGGACAGCCCCAGCATTTT. It codes for CASSQTGMGQPQHF. The chain links TRBV3-1 (or the pseudogene TRBV3-2) to TRBJ1-5; no definite D call. Germline loops: CDR1 LGHDT, CDR2 YNNKEL (reference sequence). The V end was cut by 3 bases, the J end by 7 bases, with 13 bases between. The CDR3 extends over 14 amino acids.